The rows below give T cell receptor beta chains drawn from one sample of a study of T cells in Graves' hyperthyroidism and ophthalmopathy. TCRdb independently ran MiXCR on the multiplex PCR reads; one entry per CDR3 protein. Among hundreds of thousands of distinct CDR3 sequences, around 15% were seen once, and the ten largest hold about 20%. The sequencing sample was made of blood. The receptor set was obtained from a woman aged 18-30 years with Graves' hyperthyroidism. Each CDR3 is given with its conserved first and last residue. D genes are given only for firm matches. Clone size is shown for a subset of rows, as once, few, many or a class of expanded clone.

d_call	clone_size	v_call	j_call	cdr3_aa	cdr3_nt
TRBD2	.	TRBV24-1	TRBJ2-3	CATSDWTSGSSDTQYF	TGTGCCACCAGTGATTGGACTAGCGGGAGTTCAGATACGCAGTATTTT
TRBD2	many	TRBV12-3/TRBV12-4	TRBJ2-3	CASSHRSGGLTDTQYF	TGTGCCAGCAGCCACCGTAGCGGGGGCCTCACAGATACGCAGTATTTT
.	few	TRBV5-8	TRBJ1-1	CASSFEPGPPGAFF	TGTGCCAGCAGCTTCGAGCCGGGGCCCCCCGGAGCTTTCTTT
.	few	TRBV7-2	TRBJ1-6	CASSLGGGDWNNSPLHF	TGTGCCAGCAGCTTAGGGGGTGGGGACTGGAATAATTCACCCCTCCACTTT
TRBD1	many	TRBV27	TRBJ2-7	CASRRQGAPSSEQYF	TGTGCCAGCAGAAGACAGGGGGCCCCCTCAAGCGAGCAGTACTTC
TRBD2	many	TRBV5-1	TRBJ2-5	CASSLAGRLAGVTQETQYF	TGCGCCAGCAGCTTGGCCGGGAGACTAGCGGGAGTTACCCAAGAGACCCAGTACTTC
.	many	TRBV30	TRBJ1-1	CAWWGGRMDTEAFF	TGTGCCTGGTGGGGGGGGCGGATGGACACTGAAGCTTTCTTT
.	many	TRBV12-3/TRBV12-4	TRBJ1-3	CASSIGRGSSGNTIYF	TGTGCCAGCAGTATTGGACGGGGGAGCTCTGGAAACACCATATATTTT
.	many	TRBV10-1	TRBJ2-1	CASSDGGTGSHEQFF	TGCGCCAGCAGTGATGGAGGTACAGGGTCACATGAGCAGTTCTTC
.	many	TRBV28	TRBJ2-1	CASSLPGSRGHNEQFF	TGTGCCAGCAGTCTCCCGGGGAGTCGGGGACACAATGAGCAGTTCTTC
TRBD2	many	TRBV5-5	TRBJ2-3	CASSLAAGARDTQYF	TGTGCCAGCAGCTTGGCAGCGGGAGCTAGAGATACGCAGTATTTT
TRBD2	many	TRBV28	TRBJ2-3	CASSLDWTSGSDTQYF	TGTGCCAGCAGTTTGGATTGGACTAGCGGGAGTGATACGCAGTATTTT
.	.	TRBV29-1	TRBJ1-2	CSVQMGYGYTF	TGCAGCGTTCAGATGGGCTATGGCTACACCTTC
TRBD1	.	TRBV3-1	TRBJ2-7	CASSRARQGTQYF	TGTGCCAGCAGCCGTGCCCGACAGGGGACGCAGTACTTC
.	many	TRBV11-3	TRBJ1-1	CASSLTQGSTEAFF	TGTGCCAGCAGCTTAACTCAGGGTAGCACTGAAGCTTTCTTT
TRBD1	many	TRBV20-1	TRBJ2-7	CSARALIGQGDSYEQYF	TGCAGTGCTAGAGCTTTAATTGGACAGGGGGACTCCTACGAGCAGTACTTC
.	few	TRBV19	TRBJ1-2	CASSIELRVAYGYTF	TGTGCCAGTAGTATAGAGCTCCGGGTGGCCTATGGCTACACCTTC
.	few	TRBV9	TRBJ2-7	CASSVDAGVYEQYF	TGTGCCAGCAGCGTAGATGCCGGCGTTTACGAGCAGTACTTC
.	few	TRBV20-1	TRBJ2-1	CSARWRNEQFF	TGCAGTGCTAGGTGGCGCAATGAGCAGTTCTTC
TRBD1	.	TRBV4-3	TRBJ1-3	CASSQDIGGASTIYF	TGCGCCAGCAGCCAAGATATAGGGGGCGCGAGTACCATATATTTT
.	.	TRBV20-1	TRBJ1-3	CSARDPEARNGGNTIYF	TGCAGTGCTAGAGATCCAGAGGCACGGAATGGTGGAAACACCATATATTTT
.	many	TRBV7-2	TRBJ2-7	CASSLGGGVYEQYF	TGTGCCAGCAGCTTAGGTGGAGGGGTATACGAGCAGTACTTC
.	few	TRBV10-3	TRBJ2-1	CAITEQLTPHEQFF	TGTGCCATCACCGAACAACTGACTCCCCATGAGCAGTTCTTC
.	many	TRBV30	TRBJ1-2	CAWIPGGQIIYGYTF	TGTGCCTGGATCCCCGGGGGACAAATTATCTATGGCTACACCTTC
.	many	TRBV28	TRBJ1-2	CASSLVAGQGYTF	TGTGCCAGCAGTTTAGTCGCAGGCCAGGGCTACACCTTC
.	many	TRBV20-1	TRBJ2-1	CSARAMPGLAWDEQFF	TGCAGTGCTAGAGCGATGCCAGGACTTGCTTGGGATGAGCAGTTCTTC
.	many	TRBV27	TRBJ2-3	CASTSLRSDTQYF	TGTGCCAGCACCTCACTTAGATCAGATACGCAGTATTTT
.	many	TRBV24-1	TRBJ2-5	CATSGKEAQETQYF	TGTGCCACCAGTGGTAAGGAGGCCCAAGAGACCCAGTACTTC
.	many	TRBV11-2	TRBJ1-5	CASSLAGPTYQPQHF	TGTGCCAGCAGCTTGGCGGGACCGACCTATCAGCCCCAGCATTTT
TRBD2	few	TRBV5-1	TRBJ2-3	CASSRAGSSTDTQYF	TGCGCCAGCAGCCGAGCGGGGTCTAGCACAGATACGCAGTATTTT
.	many	TRBV2	TRBJ1-1	CASTREEKKAFF	TGTGCCAGCACCCGGGAGGAGAAAAAAGCTTTCTTT
TRBD2	many	TRBV10-1	TRBJ2-5	CASSEDGRTQETQYF	TGCGCCAGCAGTGAGGACGGGAGGACCCAAGAGACCCAGTACTTC
.	.	TRBV29-1	TRBJ1-3	CSVEVGDTGNTIYF	TGCAGCGTTGAAGTTGGGGACACTGGAAACACCATATATTTT
.	.	TRBV15	TRBJ2-2	CATSRVRTPNTGELFF	TGTGCCACCAGCAGAGTCCGGACACCGAACACCGGGGAGCTGTTTTTT
TRBD2	.	TRBV2	TRBJ2-4	CASIRGLAAKNIQYF	TGTGCCAGCATACGGGGACTAGCTGCCAAAAACATTCAATACTTC
TRBD1	.	TRBV6-2/TRBV6-3	TRBJ2-1	CASSSPVRGSFEQFF	TGTGCCAGCAGTTCCCCGGTCAGGGGGTCTTTTGAGCAGTTCTTC
.	.	TRBV7-9	TRBJ2-5	CASSDWVSLTQYF	TGTGCCAGCAGCGATTGGGTTAGCCTGACCCAGTACTTC